The clone carrying this T cell receptor beta chain was counted once. Study processing details: How many nucleated cells were present was estimated from reference gene primer amplification. The data were produced by immunoSEQ multiplex PCR, yet TCRdb's version contains in-frame clones alone and is incomplete. V and J calls and clone size are copied from that table; D and trimming were computed from the DNA. The sample contains approximately 300,000 clones, about nine tenths of which appear only once. The data are from a study of blood T cell repertoires in COVID-19. The overall study: Sites across the United States, Italy and Spain contributed samples from acute and convalescent COVID-19. Sample material is recorded as cDNA or gDNA derived from T cells, B-cell-depleted T cells, or PBMCs.

The CDR3 contains 16 residues. The V end lost 4 bases, the J end lost 0 bases, and 15 bases lay between the germline ends. The V gene's germline CDR1 is SGHRS and CDR2 YFSETQ. The source material was peripheral blood. The source is a man aged 50 or older with active or convalescent COVID-19. This chain joins TRBV5-1 and TRBJ2-3; weak D call: TRBD2 (6 bases). The CDR3 DNA reads TGCGCCAGCAGCCCGCGGGACCACACTAGCACAGATACGCAGTATTTT. Protein sequence: CASSPRDHTSTDTQYF.